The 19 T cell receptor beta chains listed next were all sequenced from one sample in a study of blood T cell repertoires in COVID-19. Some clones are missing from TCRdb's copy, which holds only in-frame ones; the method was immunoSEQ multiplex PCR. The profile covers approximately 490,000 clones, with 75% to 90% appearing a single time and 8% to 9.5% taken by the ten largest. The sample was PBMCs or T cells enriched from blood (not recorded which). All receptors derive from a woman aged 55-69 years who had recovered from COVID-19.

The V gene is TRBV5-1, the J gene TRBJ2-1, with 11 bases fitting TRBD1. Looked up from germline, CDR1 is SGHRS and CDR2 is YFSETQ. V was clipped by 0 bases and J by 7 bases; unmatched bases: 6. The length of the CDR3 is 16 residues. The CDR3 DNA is TGCGCCAGCAGCTTGGCCGGGACAGGGGGTCTGAATGAGCAGTTCTTC. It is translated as CASSLAGTGGLNEQFF. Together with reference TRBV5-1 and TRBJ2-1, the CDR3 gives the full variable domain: KAGVTQTPRYLIKTRGQQVTLSCSPISGHRSVSWYQQTPGQGLQFLFEYFSETQRNKGNFPGRFSGRQFSNSRSEMNVSTLELGDSALYLCASSLAGTGGLNEQFFGPGTRLTVL.

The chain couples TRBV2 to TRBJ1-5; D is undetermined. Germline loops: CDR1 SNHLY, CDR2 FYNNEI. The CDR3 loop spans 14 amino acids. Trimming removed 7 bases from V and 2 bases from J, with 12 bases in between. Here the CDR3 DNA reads TGTGCCAGCACCCCGGGGAGCCGCAATCAGCCCCAGCATTTT. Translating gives CASTPGSRNQPQHF.

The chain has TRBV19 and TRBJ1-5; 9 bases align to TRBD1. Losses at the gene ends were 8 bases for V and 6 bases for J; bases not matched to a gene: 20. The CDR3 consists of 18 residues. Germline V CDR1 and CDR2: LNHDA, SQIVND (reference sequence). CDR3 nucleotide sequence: TGTGCCAGTTCCGGTCGAAGAACAGGGGGCAAAGGTACTCAGCCCCAGCATTTT. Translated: CASSGRRTGGKGTQPQHF.

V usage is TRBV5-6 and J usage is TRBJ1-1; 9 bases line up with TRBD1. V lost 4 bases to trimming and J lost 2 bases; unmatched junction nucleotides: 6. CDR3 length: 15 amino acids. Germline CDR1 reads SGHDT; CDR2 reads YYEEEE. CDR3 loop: CASSPGDRVNTEAFF. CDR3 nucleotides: TGTGCCAGCAGCCCTGGGGACAGGGTAAACACTGAAGCTTTCTTT.

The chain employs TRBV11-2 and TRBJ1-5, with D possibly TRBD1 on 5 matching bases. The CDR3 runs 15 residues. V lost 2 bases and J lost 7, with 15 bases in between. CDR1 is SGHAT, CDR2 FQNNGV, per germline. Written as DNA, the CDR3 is TGTGCCAGCAGCTTAAAGATCGGGGGGAGACAGCCCCAGCATTTT. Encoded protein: CASSLKIGGRQPQHF.

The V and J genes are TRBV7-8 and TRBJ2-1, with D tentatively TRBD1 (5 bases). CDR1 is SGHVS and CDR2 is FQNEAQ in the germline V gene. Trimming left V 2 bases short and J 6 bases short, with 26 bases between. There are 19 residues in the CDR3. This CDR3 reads CASSLSFAYDSKISNEQFF. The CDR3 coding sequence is TGTGCCAGCAGCTTATCCTTCGCCTACGACAGTAAGATTAGCAATGAGCAGTTCTTC.

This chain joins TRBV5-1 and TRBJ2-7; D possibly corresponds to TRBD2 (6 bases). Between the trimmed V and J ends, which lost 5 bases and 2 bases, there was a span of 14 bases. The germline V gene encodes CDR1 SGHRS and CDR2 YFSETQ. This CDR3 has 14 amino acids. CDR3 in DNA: TGCGCCAGCAGAGGGGACTCTACCCCCTACGAGCAGTACTTC. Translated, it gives CASRGDSTPYEQYF.

CDR3 loop: CASSPAGGEPQHF. The CDR3 coding sequence is TGTGCCAGCAGCCCCGCGGGAGGAGAGCCCCAGCATTTT. This chain uses TRBV5-6 with TRBJ1-5; D gene ambiguous. V was trimmed by 4 bases and J by 8 bases, leaving 13 bases between them. The CDR3 sequence is 13 residues long. Germline CDR1 and CDR2: SGHDT and YYEEEE.

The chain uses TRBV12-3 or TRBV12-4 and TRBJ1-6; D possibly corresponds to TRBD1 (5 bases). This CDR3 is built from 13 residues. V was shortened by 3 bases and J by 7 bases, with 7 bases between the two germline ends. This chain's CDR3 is CASSLGGNSPLHF. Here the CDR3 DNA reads TGTGCCAGCAGTTTGGGGGGAAATTCACCCCTCCACTTT.

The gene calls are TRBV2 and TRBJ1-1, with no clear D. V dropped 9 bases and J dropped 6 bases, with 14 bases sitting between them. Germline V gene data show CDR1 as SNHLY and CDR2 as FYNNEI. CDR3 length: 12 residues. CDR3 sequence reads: CASLREGPEAFF. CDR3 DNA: TGTGCCAGTTTGAGGGAAGGGCCTGAAGCTTTCTTT.

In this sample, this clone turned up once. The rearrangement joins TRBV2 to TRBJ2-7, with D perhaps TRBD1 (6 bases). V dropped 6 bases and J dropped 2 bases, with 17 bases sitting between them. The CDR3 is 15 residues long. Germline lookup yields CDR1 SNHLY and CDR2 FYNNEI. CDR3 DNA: TGTGCCAGCAGGGTCCAGCAGGGGCCAACCTACGAGCAGTACGTC. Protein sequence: CASRVQQGPTYEQYV.

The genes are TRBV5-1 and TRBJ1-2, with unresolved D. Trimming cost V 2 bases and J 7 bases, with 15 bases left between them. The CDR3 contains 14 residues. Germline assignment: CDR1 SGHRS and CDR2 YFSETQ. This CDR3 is CASSFSGQAGGYTF. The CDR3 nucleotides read TGCGCCAGCAGCTTCTCCGGGCAGGCGGGTGGCTACACCTTC.

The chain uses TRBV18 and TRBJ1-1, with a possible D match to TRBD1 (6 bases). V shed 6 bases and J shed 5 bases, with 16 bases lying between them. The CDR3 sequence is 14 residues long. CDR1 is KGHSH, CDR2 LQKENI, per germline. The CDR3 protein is CASSSGGDRTEAFF. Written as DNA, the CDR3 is TGTGCCAGCTCCTCTGGGGGCGACAGAACTGAAGCTTTCTTT.

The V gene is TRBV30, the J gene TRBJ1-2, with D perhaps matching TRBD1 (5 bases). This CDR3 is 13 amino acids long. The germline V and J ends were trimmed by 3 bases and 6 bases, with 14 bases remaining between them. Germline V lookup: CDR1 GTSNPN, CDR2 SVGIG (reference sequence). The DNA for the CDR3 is TGTGCCTGGAGAAAAGGAGGGGCAAATGGCTACACCTTC. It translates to CAWRKGGANGYTF.

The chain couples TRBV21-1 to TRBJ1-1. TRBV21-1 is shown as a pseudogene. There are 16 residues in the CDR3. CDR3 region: CASSKSRGGPNTEAFF. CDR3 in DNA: TGTGCCAGCAGCAAATCTCGTGGCGGGCCCAACACTGAAGCTTTCTTT.

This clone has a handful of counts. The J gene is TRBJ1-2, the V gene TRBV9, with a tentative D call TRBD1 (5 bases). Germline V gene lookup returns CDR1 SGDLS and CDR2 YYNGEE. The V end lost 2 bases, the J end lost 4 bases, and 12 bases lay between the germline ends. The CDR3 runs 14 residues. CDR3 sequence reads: CASSVGGFGYGYTF. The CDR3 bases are TGTGCCAGCAGCGTGGGGGGGTTTGGCTATGGCTACACCTTC. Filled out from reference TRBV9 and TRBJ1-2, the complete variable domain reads DSGVTQTPKHLITATGQRVTLRCSPRSGDLSVYWYQQSLDQGLQFLIQYYNGEERAKGNILERFSAQQFPDLHSELNLSSLELGDSALYFCASSVGGFGYGYTFGSGTRLTVV.

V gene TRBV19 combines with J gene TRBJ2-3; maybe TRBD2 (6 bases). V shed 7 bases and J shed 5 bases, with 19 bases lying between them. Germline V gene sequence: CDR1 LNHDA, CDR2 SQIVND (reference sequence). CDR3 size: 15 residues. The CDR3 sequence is CASTVVWGEGDTQYF. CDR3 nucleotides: TGTGCCAGTACTGTGGTGTGGGGGGAAGGAGATACGCAGTATTTT.

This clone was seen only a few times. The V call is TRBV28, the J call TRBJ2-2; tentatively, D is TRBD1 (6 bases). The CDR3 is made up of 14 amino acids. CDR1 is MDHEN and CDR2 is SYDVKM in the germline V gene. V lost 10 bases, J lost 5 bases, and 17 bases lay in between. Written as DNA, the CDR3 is TGTGCCACCGCAGTGAGACAGGTGACCGGGGAGCTGTTTTTT. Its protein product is CATAVRQVTGELFF.

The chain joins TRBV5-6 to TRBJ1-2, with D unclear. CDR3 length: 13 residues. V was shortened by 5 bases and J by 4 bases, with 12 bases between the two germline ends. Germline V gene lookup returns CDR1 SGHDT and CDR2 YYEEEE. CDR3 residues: CASRAHTFYGYTF. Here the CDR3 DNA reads TGTGCCAGCAGGGCTCACACATTCTATGGCTACACCTTC.